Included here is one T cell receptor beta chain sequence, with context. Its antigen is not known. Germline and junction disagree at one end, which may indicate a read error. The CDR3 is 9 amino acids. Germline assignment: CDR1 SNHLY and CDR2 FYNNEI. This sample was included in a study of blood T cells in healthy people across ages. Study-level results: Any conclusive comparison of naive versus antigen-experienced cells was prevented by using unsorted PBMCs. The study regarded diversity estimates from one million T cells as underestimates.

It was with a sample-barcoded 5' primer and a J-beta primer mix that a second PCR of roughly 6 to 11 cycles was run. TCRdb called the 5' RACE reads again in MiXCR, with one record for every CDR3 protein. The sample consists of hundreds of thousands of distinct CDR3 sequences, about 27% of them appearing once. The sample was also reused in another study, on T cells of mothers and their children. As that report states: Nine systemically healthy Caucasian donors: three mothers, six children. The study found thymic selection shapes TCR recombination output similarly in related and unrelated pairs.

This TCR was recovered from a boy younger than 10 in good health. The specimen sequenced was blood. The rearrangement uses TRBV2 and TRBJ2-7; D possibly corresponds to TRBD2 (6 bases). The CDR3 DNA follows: TGTGCCAGCGCTACGGGGGAGACCTTC. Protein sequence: CASATGETF.